This is a list of T cell receptor beta chains from one sample in a study of graft-versus-host responses after intestinal transplantation. What these receptors recognize is not known. Assay: immunoSEQ multiplex PCR; the TCRdb copy retains only in-frame clones and omits some. The sample carries roughly 97,000 clones, roughly 87% recorded once. Material: unstimulated CD4+ T cells sorted from spleen or lymph node cells, obtained before intestinal transplant. Source of these receptors: a human donor who received an intestinal transplant. Both conserved end residues are part of each CDR3. A D gene is named only where the DNA matches it firmly. Only some rows state a clone size, as once, few, many or a class for expanded clones.

abundance,v_gene,d_gene,j_gene,CDR3nt,CDR3aa
NA,TRBV21-1,NA,TRBJ1-2,TGTGCCAGCAGCAAAGCGAGCGGGGACGGGGAATGGTGGGGCTACACCTTC,CASSKASGDGEWWGYTF
NA,TRBV29-1,TRBD2,TRBJ2-7,TGCAGCGTTGAAGAGCCGGGAGGCCCCTACGAGCAGTACTTC,CSVEEPGGPYEQYF
NA,TRBV11-2,TRBD1,TRBJ1-2,TGTGCCAGCAGCTTATTGGGACAGGGGGTGAGGGGCTACACCTTC,CASSLLGQGVRGYTF
NA,TRBV9,NA,TRBJ1-3,TGTGCCAGCAGCGCGGGCTGGCGAAACACCATATATTTT,CASSAGWRNTIYF
NA,TRBV7-2,TRBD2,TRBJ2-5,TGTGCCAGCAGCTTGGGACTAGCGGGGGTAAGGCGAGAGACCCAGTACTTC,CASSLGLAGVRRETQYF
NA,TRBV10-3,TRBD2,TRBJ2-7,TGTGCCACTTCCCTAGCGGGGGCATCCTACGAGCAGTACTTC,CATSLAGASYEQYF
NA,TRBV9,NA,TRBJ1-5,TGTGCCAGCAGCGTAGACGGTAGCAATCAGCCCCAGCATTTT,CASSVDGSNQPQHF
NA,TRBV30,TRBD2,TRBJ2-7,TGTGCCTGGAACACGGGGGGGCTAGCGGGAATTACCTACGAGCAGTACTTC,CAWNTGGLAGITYEQYF
NA,TRBV13,NA,TRBJ1-6,TGTGCCAGCAGCTTTAGTTACTATAATTCACCCCTCCACTTT,CASSFSYYNSPLHF
NA,TRBV27,NA,TRBJ2-7,TGTGCCAGCAGGAAGGCCCGGGACGGTTACGAGCAGTACTTC,CASRKARDGYEQYF
NA,TRBV29-1,NA,TRBJ2-1,TGCAGCGTTCACAGGGCGGGGCACAATGAGCAGTTCTTC,CSVHRAGHNEQFF
NA,TRBV2,NA,TRBJ2-7,TGTGCCAGCAGGGAAACAGGGTGGAGCGAGCAGTACTTC,CASRETGWSEQYF
NA,TRBV7-9,TRBD1,TRBJ2-3,TGTGCCAGCAGCCGTGAAGAAAGACAGGGCCAAGATACGCAGTATTTT,CASSREERQGQDTQYF
NA,TRBV4-1,TRBD2,TRBJ2-1,TGCGCCAGCAGCCAATTAACGGGGGGGTTGAATGAGCAGTTCTTC,CASSQLTGGLNEQFF
NA,TRBV7-9,NA,TRBJ1-2,TGTGCCAGCAGCTTAGCGGGGACACCTAGAGGGTATGGCTACACCTTC,CASSLAGTPRGYGYTF
NA,TRBV19,NA,TRBJ1-1,TGTGCCAGCCGGGCGGGGTTTAACACTGAAGCTTTCTTT,CASRAGFNTEAFF
NA,TRBV6-5,TRBD1,TRBJ1-2,TGTGCCAGCAGGAGACTAGTGACAGGGGATGGCTACACCTTC,CASRRLVTGDGYTF
few,TRBV6-6,NA,TRBJ1-1,TGTGCCAGCAGTTACCTGAACACTGAAGCTTTCTTT,CASSYLNTEAFF
NA,TRBV15,NA,TRBJ1-4,TGTGCCACCAGCAGTAGGACGGTGGGCGAAAAACTGTTTTTT,CATSSRTVGEKLFF
NA,TRBV6-1,NA,TRBJ1-1,TGTGCCAGCAGTGAATGGGGGAGGACTGAAGCTTTCTTT,CASSEWGRTEAFF
NA,TRBV5-1,TRBD1,TRBJ1-4,TGCGCCAGCAGCTTCGGGACAGCTAATGAAAAACTGTTTTTT,CASSFGTANEKLFF
NA,TRBV10-1,TRBD1,TRBJ1-3,TGCGCCAGCAGTAAGGGACAGGGAAGAAACACCATATATTTT,CASSKGQGRNTIYF
NA,TRBV7-9,NA,TRBJ1-2,TGTGCCAGCAGCACGGTCCGGGGCTATGGCTACACCTTC,CASSTVRGYGYTF
few,TRBV5-1,NA,TRBJ2-5,TGCGCCAGCAGCCCCCTAGGGAGGGGGCGCGGGGAGACCCAGTACTTC,CASSPLGRGRGETQYF
NA,TRBV19,TRBD1,TRBJ2-5,TGTGCCAGTAGTATCGGGACAGCAAACCTTCAAGAGACCCAGTACTTC,CASSIGTANLQETQYF
NA,TRBV10-3,NA,TRBJ1-5,TGTGCCATCAGTGAGGAGGTGAGGGATCAGCCCCAGCATTTT,CAISEEVRDQPQHF
NA,TRBV28,NA,TRBJ1-5,TGTGCCAGCAATGCAGGGAGTGGCAATCAGCCCCAGCATTTT,CASNAGSGNQPQHF
NA,TRBV18,NA,TRBJ1-1,TGTGCCAGCTCACCGGGGGCGACCCCTGGCACTGAAGCTTTCTTT,CASSPGATPGTEAFF
NA,TRBV6-4,TRBD2,TRBJ2-7,TGTGCCAGCAGTGTGGAGCGGGGGGACGAGCAGTACTTC,CASSVERGDEQYF
once,TRBV5-4,TRBD2,TRBJ2-7,TGTGCCAGCAGCTTGGCCGAGGTAGCGGGGGCGCGGAGCTCCTACGAGCAGTACTTC,CASSLAEVAGARSSYEQYF
NA,TRBV19,NA,TRBJ2-7,TGTGCCAGTAGTATAAGGGTTTTTCAGGGATACGAGCAGTACTTC,CASSIRVFQGYEQYF
NA,TRBV7-9,NA,TRBJ2-3,TGTGCCAGCAGCCCTAGGTTGCGGGTCCGGACAGATACGCAGTATTTT,CASSPRLRVRTDTQYF
NA,TRBV29-1,TRBD2,TRBJ2-5,TGCAGCGTTGGAAGTTGGGCTAGCGGGGGAGAGACCCAGTACTTC,CSVGSWASGGETQYF
NA,TRBV7-4,TRBD2,TRBJ2-1,TGTGCCAGCAGCTTAGCTCTTAGGACTAGAAAAAACAATGAGCAGTTCTTC,CASSLALRTRKNNEQFF
NA,TRBV4-1,TRBD1,TRBJ2-7,TGCGCCAGCAGCCAAGGATCAGGGGACAGATACGAGCAGTACTTC,CASSQGSGDRYEQYF
NA,TRBV27,TRBD1,TRBJ1-6,TGTGCCAGCAGTATGTGGACCGGGACAGGGGGCTTTCCGGCCCTCCACTTT,CASSMWTGTGGFPALHF
NA,TRBV2,TRBD1,TRBJ1-2,TGTGCCAGCACCCGACAGGGGGCGACTAACTATGGCTACACCTTC,CASTRQGATNYGYTF
NA,TRBV7-7,TRBD1,TRBJ2-5,TGTGCCAGCAGCGTCGGGACAGCCCAAGAGACCCAGTACTTC,CASSVGTAQETQYF
NA,TRBV7-9,TRBD1,TRBJ2-3,TGTGCCAGCAGCTTAGGGGACAGGGAAACAGATACGCAGTATTTT,CASSLGDRETDTQYF
NA,TRBV9,TRBD2,TRBJ2-5,TGTGCCAGCAGCGTCCTAAGCGGGAGGGGAGAGACCCAGTACTTC,CASSVLSGRGETQYF
NA,TRBV9,TRBD2,TRBJ2-3,TGTGCCAGCAGCGTACTAGCGGGGGCAGATACGCAGTATTTT,CASSVLAGADTQYF
NA,TRBV18,TRBD2,TRBJ2-3,TGTGCCAGCTCACCTAGCGGGGCTGATACGCAGTATTTT,CASSPSGADTQYF
NA,TRBV11-2,TRBD1,TRBJ2-7,TGTGCCAGCAGCTCCACCCTGCACAGGGGGTCCAACGAGCAGTACTTC,CASSSTLHRGSNEQYF
NA,TRBV6-5,TRBD1,TRBJ1-3,TGTGCCAGCAGTCCGGACAGGGCAAACACCATATATTTT,CASSPDRANTIYF
NA,TRBV5-1,TRBD1,TRBJ1-4,TGCGCCAGCAGCGGACAGGGGAACCGTGAAAAACTGTTTTTT,CASSGQGNREKLFF
NA,TRBV5-1,NA,TRBJ1-2,TGCGCCAGCAGCTGGGCCCCGGGACTGTCTAACTATGGCTACACCTTC,CASSWAPGLSNYGYTF
few,TRBV6-6,TRBD1,TRBJ2-1,TGTGCCAGCAGTCCCGGGACAGGGGGCAGGGATGAGCAGTTCTTC,CASSPGTGGRDEQFF
NA,TRBV5-1,TRBD1,TRBJ2-7,TGCGCCAGCAGCTGGGGGGACAGGGAAGGTTTCGAGCAGTACTTC,CASSWGDREGFEQYF
NA,TRBV29-1,NA,TRBJ1-2,TGCAGCGTTGAAGGGGCCCTCTCTGGCTACACCTTC,CSVEGALSGYTF
NA,TRBV7-3,TRBD2,TRBJ2-1,TGTGCCAGCAGCTCAAACGTCCTAGCGGGGGGAAACAATGAGCAGTTCTTC,CASSSNVLAGGNNEQFF
NA,TRBV19,TRBD2,TRBJ2-3,TGTGCCAGTAGTATAGGGGGAACTAGCGTATCTTACACAGATACGCAGTATTTT,CASSIGGTSVSYTDTQYF
once,TRBV7-9,TRBD2,TRBJ2-3,TGTGCCAGCAGCTTGAGGCCCGGGACTAGCGTTTTAGATACGCAGTATTTT,CASSLRPGTSVLDTQYF